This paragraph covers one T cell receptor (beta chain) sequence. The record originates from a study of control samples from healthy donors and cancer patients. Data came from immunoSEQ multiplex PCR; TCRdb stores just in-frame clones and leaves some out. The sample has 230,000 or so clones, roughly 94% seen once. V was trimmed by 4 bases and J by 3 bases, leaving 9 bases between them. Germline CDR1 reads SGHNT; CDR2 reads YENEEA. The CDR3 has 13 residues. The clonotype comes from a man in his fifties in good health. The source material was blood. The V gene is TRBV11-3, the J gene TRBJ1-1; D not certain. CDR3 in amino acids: CASSSGPDTEAFF. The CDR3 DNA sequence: TGTGCCAGCAGCTCCGGCCCGGACACTGAAGCTTTCTTT.